The TCR beta chain under discussion was sequenced for a study of shared clonotypes between healthy human individuals. Study-level background: Researchers assigned three CD4 naive, three CD4 memory, two CD8 naive and one CD8 memory plate to each donor.

Profiled with immunoSEQ multiplex PCR; TCRdb holds only in-frame clones, not every one. The sample shows about 690,000 clones, around 91% of them seen only once. Trimming took 0 bases from V and 6 from J, leaving 7 bases between them. The CDR3 has 13 residues. From germline, CDR1 is SGHNT and CDR2 YYREEE (reference sequence). The TCR comes from a man in his late teens or twenties in good health. Some clones in this sample may be carry-over from other donors' samples. The sequenced sample was memory CD8+ T cells from PBMCs. Subset indicated: CD45RO+ cells pooled with CCR7-negative TemRA cells. The V and J genes are TRBV5-4 and TRBJ2-1, with a tentative D call TRBD1 (6 bases). The CDR3 bases are TGTGCCAGCAGCTTGGGGGACACCAATGAGCAGTTCTTC. Protein product: CASSLGDTNEQFF.